The entry below describes one T cell receptor (beta chain). What it binds is unknown. General study points: Tumor Tregs overlapped most with tumor, then blood, naive CD4+ cells. In terms of TCR gene usage, tumor memory CD4+ T cells clustered together with blood and lymph node memory CD4+ cells, as well as with lymph node naive CD4+ cells.

Treg sorting used a CD4+CD25+CD127-/low gate. The CDR3 runs 15 residues. The ends lost 6 bases at V and 0 bases at J; junction bases unmatched: 2. Germline V gene data show CDR1 as SGHRS and CDR2 as YFSETQ. Constant-region reverse primers amplified full-length variable regions, followed by semi-nested Nested Universal Primer A PCR. One entry per CDR3 protein, called by TCRdb with MiXCR from the 5' RACE reads. The data hold 50,000 to 70,000 distinct CDR3 sequences, with less than 25% observed a single time. The V gene is TRBV5-1, the J gene TRBJ2-2; 10 nucleotides agree with TRBD2. Sequencing used tumor-infiltrating Tregs sorted from the breast tumor. This TCR was recovered from a female donor with breast cancer. The chain's CDR3 is CASKTSGPNTGELFF. CDR3 DNA sequence: TGCGCCAGCAAGACTAGCGGGCCGAACACCGGGGAGCTGTTTTTT. The full variable domain, its missing parts supplied by reference TRBV5-1 and TRBJ2-2, is KAGVTQTPRYLIKTRGQQVTLSCSPISGHRSVSWYQQTPGQGLQFLFEYFSETQRNKGNFPGRFSGRQFSNSRSEMNVSTLELGDSALYLCASKTSGPNTGELFFGEGSRLTVL.